There are a few counts of the clone carrying this TCR beta chain. Antigen specificity is unknown. These data come from a study of neoadjuvant anti-PD-1 for oral cavity cancer. The patients had HPV-negative, locally advanced oral cavity squamous cell carcinoma. Trimming took 5 bases from V and 4 from J, leaving 12 bases between them. Looked up from germline, CDR1 is SGHNT and CDR2 is YYREEE (reference sequence). This CDR3 has 13 residues. Study-level findings and limits: Pretreatment Treg/Th17 ratio correlated inversely with post-treatment tumor clonality. Non-responders to neoadjuvant nivolumab had significantly more clonal PBMC T cells than responders.

Clones were read by immunoSEQ multiplex PCR, and TCRdb kept only the in-frame ones, dropping some. The sample holds more than 15,000 clones, less than 70% seen once. This TCR was sampled from a person between 40 and 80 years old with oral cavity squamous cell carcinoma. The chain couples TRBV5-4 to TRBJ1-2; no clear D gene. This specimen consisted of PBMCs, obtained before nivolumab (anti-PD-1) treatment. CDR3 region: CASRTDGVYGYTF. In nucleotides, the CDR3 is TGTGCCAGCAGAACGGACGGGGTCTATGGCTACACCTTC.